The following is a T cell receptor beta chain sequence with its context. The antigen remains undetermined. Here immunoSEQ multiplex PCR was the method, and the copy in TCRdb shows in-frame clones only, minus some. The repertoire holds about 27,000 clones, with 88% as singletons. These data originate in a study of OX40 agonist ivuxolimab in advanced cancers. Turning to the study itself: Ivuxolimab, an antibody that agonizes OX40 (CD134), was administered to the patients. Dose-escalation patients suffered from hepatocellular carcinoma, melanoma, renal cell or head and neck cancer. Regarding the study as a whole: Clonal expansion was seen in CD4+ and CD8+ blood T cells by week 6 at 0.1 to 3.0 mg/kg. On average, CD8+ T cells had more expanded clones than CD4+.

Trimming took 3 bases from V and 7 from J; bases not matched to a gene: 7. The germline V gene has CDR1 SGHAT and CDR2 FQDESV (reference sequence). The CDR3 runs 14 residues. The sample in question was CD4+ or CD8+ T cells sorted from blood, obtained in a trial of the OX40 agonist ivuxolimab. The clonotype originates from an adult with an advanced solid tumor such as melanoma, head and neck, liver or kidney cancer. The rearrangement uses TRBV11-1 and TRBJ2-3; the match to TRBD1 covers 7 bases. CDR3 residues: CASSFEGASNTQYF. The DNA for the CDR3 is TGTGCCAGCAGCTTTGAGGGGGCATCGAATACGCAGTATTTT.